A selection of T cell receptor beta chains follows, all from one sample in a study of blood T cell repertoires in COVID-19. Clones were sequenced by immunoSEQ multiplex PCR, and TCRdb holds only the in-frame ones, with some missing. The sample has around 140,000 clones, about 86% seen once. The sequencing sample was made of peripheral blood. These receptors originate from a woman in her forties or fifties with active or convalescent COVID-19. The CDR3 runs from the conserved cysteine through the conserved F or W. D genes are given only for firm matches. Clone size is not always given. Where it is, it says once, few, many or a class for expanded clones.

v_gene	abundance	j_gene	d_gene	CDR3aa	CDR3nt
TRBV6-2/TRBV6-3	.	TRBJ2-2	.	CASSYYDSGELFF	TGTGCCAGCAGTTACTACGACTCCGGGGAGCTGTTTTTT
TRBV6-5	.	TRBJ1-6	TRBD1	CASSYSGTGSNSPLHF	TGTGCCAGCAGTTACTCTGGGACAGGGAGTAATTCACCCCTCCACTTT
TRBV6-5	.	TRBJ1-4	TRBD1	CASSWGQATNEKLFF	TGTGCCAGCTCCTGGGGACAGGCAACTAATGAAAAACTGTTTTTT
TRBV10-3	.	TRBJ2-7	TRBD2	CAISDGRVSYEQYF	TGTGCCATCAGTGACGGGAGGGTCTCCTACGAGCAGTACTTC
TRBV11-2	.	TRBJ2-4	.	CASSPTHGVGRLGVIQYF	TGTGCCAGCAGCCCCACGCACGGGGTGGGTAGGCTCGGAGTCATTCAGTACTTC
TRBV18	.	TRBJ1-1	TRBD1	CASSRGQGMNTEAFF	TGTGCCAGCTCACGAGGACAGGGTATGAACACTGAAGCTTTCTTT
TRBV7-8	.	TRBJ2-3	.	CASSLIPGTDTQYF	TGTGCCAGCAGCTTAATCCCTGGCACAGATACGCAGTATTTT
TRBV7-3	.	TRBJ2-3	TRBD2	CASSSGTSGSDTQYF	TGTGCCAGCAGCTCCGGGACTAGCGGTTCAGATACGCAGTATTTT
TRBV7-6	once	TRBJ2-7	.	CASSSGTPIPYEQYF	TGTGCCAGCAGTTCAGGCACTCCCATTCCTTACGAGCAGTACTTC
TRBV5-1	.	TRBJ2-1	.	CASSLEGAREQFF	TGCGCCAGCAGCTTGGAAGGGGCAAGGGAGCAGTTCTTC
TRBV5-8	.	TRBJ1-5	TRBD1	CASSTGTGWTQPQHF	TGTGCCAGCAGCACCGGGACAGGGTGGACTCAGCCCCAGCATTTT
TRBV5-8	.	TRBJ1-6	.	CASSLQRTANSPLHF	TGTGCCAGCAGCTTGCAAAGGACAGCCAATTCACCCCTCCACTTT